The 3 T cell receptor beta chains below come from one sample, sequenced in a study of identical twins. From the 5' RACE reads, TCRdb called clonotypes with MiXCR, one entry per CDR3 protein. The sample records hundreds of thousands of distinct CDR3 sequences, 20% to 25% being singletons. These data are also associated with another study on T cells expressing NK-cell markers.

Sequencing was done on a sample of CD4+ T cells sorted from blood. These receptors all stem from a woman between 18 and 29 years old in good health.

The chain joins TRBV20-1 to TRBJ2-7; TRBD2 matches at 13 bases. V lost 0 bases to trimming and J lost 3 bases; unmatched junction nucleotides: 5. In germline, CDR1 is DFQATT, CDR2 SNEGSKA (reference sequence). This CDR3 comprises 16 residues. CDR3 in amino acids: CSARDQGLAGDYEQYF. The CDR3, as DNA: TGCAGTGCTAGAGATCAAGGACTAGCGGGAGACTACGAGCAGTACTTC.

In DNA form, the CDR3 reads TGTGCCACCAGCAGAGCCAGTGGGGGGCCGACCAACTACAATGAGCAGTTCTTC. It encodes CATSRASGGPTNYNEQFF. The rearrangement joins TRBV15 to TRBJ2-1; D may match TRBD1 or TRBD2 (6 bases each). The CDR3 loop spans 18 amino acids. V dropped 1 base and J dropped 3 bases, with 19 bases sitting between them. The germline gives CDR1 LNHNV, CDR2 YYDKDF (reference sequence). Combining the CDR3 with reference TRBV15 and TRBJ2-1 gives the whole variable domain DAMVIQNPRYQVTQFGKPVTLSCSQTLNHNVMYWYQQKSSQAPKLLFHYYDKDFNNEADTPDNFQSRRPNTSFCFLDIRSPGLGDTAMYLCATSRASGGPTNYNEQFFGPGTRLTVL.

This clonotype was recorded at least ten times. The germline gene is not matched at one end of the junction; a read error may be the cause. The chain carries TRBV7-9 and TRBJ2-3; no reliable D call. Germline lookup yields CDR1 SEHNR and CDR2 FQNEAQ (reference sequence). The CDR3 length is 11 residues. This CDR3 reads CASSFVDTQYF. The DNA of the CDR3 is TGCGCCAGCAGCTTTGTAGATACGCAGTATTTT.